This T cell receptor beta chain derives from a study of tumor-infiltrating lymphocytes in primary liver carcinoma. Study in general: Roughly 3.5 to 7.13 million productive TCRbeta reads were obtained per sample, with similar numbers across tissue types.

A note on this clonotype: Its antigen is as yet unknown. In this CDR3 the conserved last residue, phenylalanine or tryptophan, is missing, so a read error is likely. No DNA is shown, since the ends of the CDR3 on it are uncertain; the CDR3 is the one TCRdb lists.

General study points: Tumors had a top-250-clone fraction that was significantly higher than blood (p = 0.039).

TCR beta cDNA was prepared out of 450 to 500 ng total RNA by means of a constant-region primer. Sequencing libraries for TCR beta derived from three nested multiplex PCR rounds that used slightly modified ARM-PCR. A C-beta reverse primer and TRBV1-TRBV30 forward primers served in each of the first two PCR rounds, at ten to eleven cycles apiece. TCRdb reanalysed the multiplex PCR reads using MiXCR and keeps one entry per CDR3 protein. The sample lists hundreds of thousands of distinct CDR3 sequences, around three fifths occurring once. RNA isolated from unsorted whole blood supplied the blood RNA, with germline DNA also extracted. CDR1 and CDR2 (germline): GTSNPN, SVGIG (reference sequence). The CDR3 is 17 residues long, counting both termini.

The receptor comes from a woman aged 25 to 39 with primary liver carcinoma and hepatitis B virus infection. The source material was peripheral blood. The V call is TRBV30, the J call TRBJ2-2; the table's D call TRBD1 went unverified against the DNA. The CDR3: CAWTTYRVRWSTGEPFS.